Listed here is a single T cell receptor (beta chain). Antigen specificity is unknown. This entry is derived from a study of T cell repertoires and HLA-DP antigens. Study summary: Alloantigens: one with one groove difference and one with about 11 differences versus self. Average DNA input: approximately 240 ng for CD137+CD4+ sorts, approximately 1,200 ng pre-culture.

Clones were sequenced by immunoSEQ multiplex PCR, and TCRdb holds only the in-frame ones, with some missing. The table includes approximately 100,000 clones, 86% detected once. Findings and limits, study-wide: Total CD4+ responders were stimulated by HeLa antigen-presenting cells.

Germline CDR1 is SGHRS and CDR2 is YFSETQ. The CDR3 contains 13 residues. V lost 4 bases, J lost 5 bases, and 12 bases lay in between. The V and J genes are TRBV5-1 and TRBJ1-2; D perhaps matches TRBD1 (5 bases). Sequencing used CD4+ T cells from PBMCs. The sequence derives from a man aged 45 to 65 in good health and CMV-seronegative. Here the CDR3 DNA reads TGCGCCAGCAGCCCGCGACAGTCTTATGGCTACACCTTC. Translating gives CASSPRQSYGYTF.